The 13 T cell receptor beta chains below come from one sample, sequenced in a study of HIV-infected children after antiretroviral therapy interruption. Treatment: PENTA 11 planned treatment interruption arm or continuous ART arm. Unique molecular identifiers were included in an RNA-based 3' RACE TCR library. TCRdb re-analysed the 3' RACE reads in MiXCR, keeping a single row per CDR3 protein. Among about 86,000 distinct CDR3 sequences listed, roughly 6.4% were seen once. The source was CD45RA+ CD4+ T cells from PBMCs, pooled from several time points, collected from a donor given antiretroviral therapy, either interrupted or continuous. The subset here: naive CD4+ CD45RA+ CD45RO- T cells. Every receptor here comes from a pool of human donors with HIV.

At least ten counts were recorded for this clonotype. The genes are TRBV9 and TRBJ2-2; TRBD1 agrees at 7 bases. The CDR3 contains 14 residues. CDR1 is SGDLS, CDR2 YYNGEE, per germline. J gave up 8 bases and V 3 bases, and 7 bases lay outside the gene matches. This chain's CDR3 is CASSATGASGELFF. CDR3 DNA sequence: TGTGCCAGCAGCGCCACAGGGGCTTCAGGGGAGCTGTTTTTT.

This clonotype was recorded many times. CDR3: CASSRGELLLNYGYTF. CDR3 in DNA: TGTGCCAGCAGCCGAGGGGAGCTCCTCCTTAACTATGGCTACACCTTC. This chain joins TRBV7-9 and TRBJ1-2; tentative D call: TRBD1 (5 bases). Trimming took 5 bases from V and 1 from J, leaving 17 bases between them. The length of the CDR3 is 16 residues. Per germline, CDR1 SEHNR and CDR2 FQNEAQ (reference sequence).

The table lists this clonotype with many counts. The chain couples TRBV30 to TRBJ2-7; D call uncertain. The CDR3 is 13 residues long. V lost 1 base to trimming and J lost 6 bases, with 13 bases between them. Per the germline V gene, CDR1 is GTSNPN and CDR2 is SVGIG (reference sequence). The CDR3 DNA sequence: TGTGCCTGGAGTGGACGCCAGGTGGGCGAGCAGTACTTC. The encoded protein is CAWSGRQVGEQYF.

By frequency in the sample, this clonotype is medium-sized. CDR3 loop: CSAREGSGANVLTF. The CDR3, as DNA: TGCAGTGCTAGGGAGGGTTCCGGGGCCAACGTCCTGACTTTC. This chain connects TRBV20-1 to TRBJ2-6; weak D call: TRBD2 (6 bases). The V end was cut by 3 bases, the J end by 4 bases, with 10 bases between. Germline V gives CDR1 DFQATT, CDR2 SNEGSKA (reference sequence). This CDR3 region has 14 residues.

Only a few counts were recorded for this clonotype. V and J are TRBV12-3 or TRBV12-4 and TRBJ2-5, with 9 bases lining up with TRBD1. This CDR3 is 16 amino acids long. J gave up 1 base and V 2 bases, and 5 bases lay outside the gene matches. The CDR3 bases are TGTGCCAGCAGTTTAATCCTGACAGGGGGCCAAGAGACCCAGTACTTC. The encoded protein is CASSLILTGGQETQYF.

This clonotype occurred many times. The rearrangement links TRBV7-8 to TRBJ2-7; D is ambiguous. Germline V gene data show CDR1 as SGHVS and CDR2 as FQNEAQ. V dropped 7 bases and J dropped 2 bases, with 12 bases sitting between them. There are 13 residues in the CDR3. Here the CDR3 reads CASNRPSAYEQYF. The DNA of the CDR3 is TGTGCCAGCAACCGCCCAAGCGCCTACGAGCAGTACTTC.

In this sample, this clonotype turned up many times. The chain uses TRBV7-2 and TRBJ2-1; tentative D call: TRBD1 (6 bases). The CDR3 is 13 residues long. The V gene lost 2 bases and the J gene lost 12 bases, with 14 bases spanning the gap. Germline loops: CDR1 SGHTA, CDR2 FQGNSA. The CDR3: CASSLFNRDMQFF. Written as DNA, the CDR3 is TGTGCCAGCAGCTTATTCAACCGGGACATGCAGTTCTTC. The complete variable domain, with remaining parts taken from reference TRBV7-2 and TRBJ2-1, reads GAGVSQSPSNKVTEKGKDVELRCDPISGHTALYWYRQSLGQGLEFLIYFQGNSAPDKSGLPSDRFSAERTGGSVSTLTIQRTQQEDSAVYLCASSLFNRDMQFFGPGTRLTVL.

The chain employs TRBV3-1 and TRBJ1-1, with D maybe TRBD1 (5 bases). The germline gives CDR1 LGHDT, CDR2 YNNKEL (reference sequence). The CDR3 spans 13 residues. The V and J ends lost 3 bases and 4 bases respectively, with 9 bases between them. CDR3 nucleotides: TGTGCCAGCAGCCAGGGGGATGCCACTGAAGCTTTCTTT. As protein: CASSQGDATEAFF.

The CDR3 loop is CASSSGPNSPLHF. The CDR3 DNA reads as TGTGCCAGCAGTTCGGGGCCTAATTCACCCCTCCACTTT. This sequence joins TRBV12-3 or TRBV12-4 and TRBJ1-6; D is perhaps TRBD1 (5 bases). CDR3 length: 13 amino acids. The ends were cut back, 4 bases at V and 6 bases at J, with 7 bases in the middle.

This clonotype was picked up many times. The V call is TRBV10-2, the J call TRBJ2-5; D ambiguous. The V and J ends lost 5 bases and 3 bases respectively, with 10 bases between them. The CDR3 has 13 residues. From germline, CDR1 is WSHSY and CDR2 SAAADI. The CDR3 sequence is CASSINYKETQYF. CDR3 DNA sequence: TGCGCCAGCAGTATTAACTACAAAGAGACCCAGTACTTC.

There are many counts of this clonotype. The V and J genes are TRBV12-3 or TRBV12-4 and TRBJ2-5, with 8 bases fitting TRBD1. The CDR3 covers 16 residues. Germline trimming cut 4 bases from V and 2 bases from J; bases unmatched to any gene: 9. The CDR3 DNA follows: TGTGCCAGCAGTTGGGGGAAGAGGGACAGGCAAGAGACCCAGTACTTC. Amino acid sequence: CASSWGKRDRQETQYF.

This clonotype was recorded many times. This chain links TRBV7-2 with TRBJ2-1; 9 bases agree with TRBD2. The trim removed 5 bases at V and 7 bases at J, leaving 9 bases unmatched. CDR1 and CDR2 (germline): SGHTA, FQGNSA. CDR3 size: 15 residues. CDR3 amino acids: CASSQGLAGSNEQFF. DNA of the CDR3: TGTGCCAGCAGCCAAGGGCTAGCGGGGTCGAATGAGCAGTTCTTC.

The chain carries TRBV29-1 and TRBJ1-1; D perhaps matches TRBD1 (6 bases). Germline CDR1 reads SQVTM; CDR2 reads ANQGSEA. The V gene lost 3 bases and the J gene lost 0 bases, with 20 bases spanning the gap. This CDR3 is built from 17 residues. DNA for the CDR3: TGCAGCGTTGATCGGCCCTACAGGGTGTGGATGAACACTGAAGCTTTCTTT. The encoded protein is CSVDRPYRVWMNTEAFF.